One sample yielded the 16 T cell receptor beta chains listed below, sequenced in a study of response to subunit inactivated influenza vaccine. TCRdb used MiXCR to reprocess the RT-PCR reads, holding one entry per CDR3 protein. Of about 780,000 distinct CDR3 sequences listed, less than 20% were seen once; the top ten hold approximately 11%. The source material was PBMCs from blood, sampled approximately 5 days after vaccination. The receptors were gathered from a man aged 50 or older who received an inactivated influenza vaccine.

The chain carries TRBV5-8 and TRBJ2-7; tentatively, D is TRBD1 or TRBD2 (5 bases each). Germline V CDR1 and CDR2: SGHTS, YDEGEE. The CDR3 extends over 15 amino acids. Trimming left V 4 bases short and J 5 bases short, with 19 bases between. The chain's CDR3 is CASSRGTTVVDEQYF. Written as DNA, the CDR3 is TGTGCCAGCAGCCGGGGCACAACTGTCGTCGACGAGCAGTACTTC.

This chain connects TRBV7-2 to TRBJ2-1, with 9 nucleotides matching TRBD1. J was trimmed by 6 bases and V by 0 bases; bases with no gene match: 3. The CDR3 length is 15 residues. CDR1 is SGHTA, CDR2 FQGNSA, per germline. CDR3 region: CASSLAGDRANEQFF. DNA for the CDR3: TGTGCCAGCAGCTTAGCGGGGGACAGGGCCAATGAGCAGTTCTTC.

CDR3 region: CASSLVLRGGGIQYF. In DNA form, the CDR3 reads TGTGCCAGCAGCTTAGTTCTCCGGGGGGGCGGCATTCAGTACTTC. The chain carries TRBV11-2 and TRBJ2-4; 8 bases agree with TRBD2. Germline V gene lookup returns CDR1 SGHAT and CDR2 FQNNGV. V lost 1 base, J lost 9 bases, and 8 bases stayed unmatched. CDR3 length: 15 amino acids.

The chain has TRBV29-1 and TRBJ2-7; possibly TRBD2 for D (5 bases). V was cut by 4 bases and J by 6 bases, with 19 bases left in between. This CDR3 has 14 amino acids. The germline CDR1 and CDR2 sequences are SQVTM and ANQGSEA. The CDR3 is CSVGRTRKKGEQYF. The CDR3 DNA sequence: TGCAGCGTTGGCCGAACTAGGAAGAAGGGCGAGCAGTACTTC.

At least ten counts were recorded for this clonotype. The V gene is TRBV12-3 or TRBV12-4, the J gene TRBJ2-2, with D perhaps TRBD2 (5 bases). The CDR3 sequence is 16 residues long. V lost 5 bases and J lost 0, with 13 bases in between. The CDR3 nucleotides are TGTGCCAGCAGTCCCAGAGGAGGCACGAACACCGGGGAGCTGTTTTTT. It encodes CASSPRGGTNTGELFF.

The chain carries TRBV7-9 and TRBJ2-7, with 8 bases that match TRBD1. This CDR3 spans 16 amino acids. The germline V gene encodes CDR1 SEHNR and CDR2 FQNEAQ (reference sequence). V lost 2 bases and J lost 3; bases outside the gene matches: 9. CDR3 DNA: TGTGCCAGCAGCTTACAGGGGGCCCTTTACTTCTACGAGCAGTACTTC. This sequence encodes CASSLQGALYFYEQYF.

The rearrangement joins TRBV20-1 to TRBJ2-1, with D possibly being TRBD1 (5 bases). Germline CDR1 and CDR2: DFQATT and SNEGSKA (reference sequence). With 6 bases removed from V and 7 bases from J, the gap between germline ends came to 16 bases. The CDR3 length is 13 residues. DNA of the CDR3: TGCAGTGCCACAATAGGGGCCCGGAATGAGCAGTTCTTC. Protein product: CSATIGARNEQFF.

The chain recombines TRBV6-5 with TRBJ2-5; TRBD1 matches 8 bases. The CDR3 is 16 residues long. Trimming at V came to 0 bases and at J to 5 bases, leaving 8 bases not matched to a gene. Per the germline V gene, CDR1 is MNHEY and CDR2 is SVGAGI. CDR3 sequence reads: CASSYSRARGRETQYF. CDR3 DNA sequence: TGTGCCAGCAGTTACTCGCGCGCCAGGGGGCGGGAGACCCAGTACTTC.

The chain links TRBV7-2 to TRBJ1-2; 11 nucleotides agree with TRBD1. This CDR3 is 15 amino acids long. Germline CDR1 SGHTA, CDR2 FQGNSA. The trim removed 5 bases at V and 4 bases at J, leaving 6 bases unmatched. CDR3 amino acids: CASSARDRGFYGYTF. DNA for the CDR3: TGTGCCAGCAGCGCGCGGGACAGGGGGTTCTATGGCTACACCTTC.

This clonotype was observed a few times. The chain couples TRBV20-1 to TRBJ2-1; 12 bases line up with TRBD2. The junction had 8 bases not matched to a gene; V was cut back by 5 bases and J by 6 bases. Looked up from germline, CDR1 is DFQATT and CDR2 is SNEGSKA (reference sequence). CDR3 length: 15 residues. Here the CDR3 DNA reads TGCAGTGCTTTCCAGACTAGCGGGAGACGCAATGAGCAGTTCTTC. It is translated as CSAFQTSGRRNEQFF.

This clonotype occurred a few times. The gene calls are TRBV4-3 and TRBJ2-7; the D gene is possibly TRBD2 (7 bases). The CDR3 runs 16 residues. Germline CDR1 is LGHNA and CDR2 is YSLEER. V was pared by 3 bases and J by 3 bases, with 18 bases between. CDR3 nucleotide sequence: TGCGCCAGCAGCCAGGGAGGGCGGGGGACAAACTACGAGCAGTACTTC. Translated: CASSQGGRGTNYEQYF.

This clonotype was observed at least ten times. The DNA of the CDR3 is TGTGCCAGCAGTTGGTCAGCCCCGGGCGAAAAACTGTTTTTT. Protein product: CASSWSAPGEKLFF. V usage is TRBV25-1 and J usage is TRBJ1-4; D gene ambiguous. The CDR3 is made up of 14 amino acids. Germline V lookup: CDR1 MGHDK, CDR2 SYGVNS. V was clipped by 5 bases and J by 8 bases, with 15 bases between them.

This clonotype was picked up a small number of times. This sequence joins TRBV20-1 and TRBJ2-1; the D call may be TRBD1 or TRBD2 (7 bases each). Between the trimmed V and J ends, which lost 6 bases and 1 base, there was a span of 16 bases. CDR1 and CDR2 from the germline V gene are DFQATT and SNEGSKA (reference sequence). The CDR3 covers 15 residues. CDR3 region: CSAPGQGGSYNEQFF. CDR3 nucleotide sequence: TGCAGTGCCCCCGGGCAGGGGGGGTCCTACAATGAGCAGTTCTTC.

This clonotype appeared a few times. The rearrangement uses TRBV7-8 and TRBJ1-1, with 7 positions matching TRBD1. This CDR3 has 16 residues. J lost 4 bases, V lost 5 bases, and 13 bases had no gene match. Germline CDR1 SGHVS, CDR2 FQNEAQ. CDR3 region: CASSLRPGTDFTEAFF. The CDR3 DNA is TGTGCCAGCAGCCTACGACCCGGGACAGACTTCACTGAAGCTTTCTTT.

This clonotype was seen only a few times. J is TRBJ1-5 and V is TRBV7-8; D might be TRBD1 (5 bases). The germline V gene encodes CDR1 SGHVS and CDR2 FQNEAQ. The germline V and J ends were trimmed by 1 base and 6 bases, with 10 bases remaining between them. The CDR3 has 14 amino acids. As DNA, the CDR3 is TGTGCCAGCAGCTTAGGGCCCAGGGCTCAGCCCCAGCATTTT. Translated, it gives CASSLGPRAQPQHF.

This clonotype was found a few times. This chain links TRBV4-3 with TRBJ2-2; D might be TRBD1 (6 bases). CDR1 is LGHNA and CDR2 is YSLEER in the germline V gene. The germline V and J ends were trimmed by 4 bases and 5 bases, with 11 bases remaining between them. This CDR3 is built from 14 residues. In nucleotides, the CDR3 is TGCGCCAGCAGCCCTCGGACAGATACCGGGGAGCTGTTTTTT. It translates to CASSPRTDTGELFF.